This T cell receptor (beta chain) originates from a study of Graves' ophthalmopathy and Graves' hyperthyroidism. In germline, CDR1 is DFQATT, CDR2 SNEGSKA (reference sequence). This CDR3 contains 17 residues. With 0 bases clipped from V and 4 bases from J, the junction kept 8 bases outside the gene matches. Amplification targeted the TCR beta CDR3 regions, with RNA transcripts as the source material. First-round RT-PCR relied on HTBI primers, and a second-round multiplex PCR came next. TCRdb re-derived calls from the multiplex PCR reads in MiXCR, one entry per CDR3 protein. Here the sample spans around 1,000,000 distinct CDR3 sequences, less than 45% being singletons. Newly diagnosed, the hyperthyroidism patients had under 2 months' duration and were aged 18 to 65. This clonotype has a count of ten or more. Its antigen is not known. Overall study findings and caveats: The model's ophthalmopathy progression predictions had more than 55% sensitivity and 72.22% specificity. Blood also carried most expanded thyroid clonotypes exceeding 0.001 frequency. Ophthalmopathy cases were distinguished from stable hyperthyroidism by a 13-signature model, reaching around 88% sensitivity and approximately 81% specificity.

This receptor was taken from an adult man with Graves' hyperthyroidism. Material for sequencing was peripheral blood or thyroid tissue (not recorded which). The rearrangement uses TRBV20-1 and TRBJ2-7; 14 nucleotides line up with TRBD2. The CDR3 sequence is CSARETSGRARGYEQYF. The CDR3 region has the DNA TGCAGTGCTAGAGAGACTAGCGGGAGGGCGAGAGGGTACGAGCAGTACTTC.